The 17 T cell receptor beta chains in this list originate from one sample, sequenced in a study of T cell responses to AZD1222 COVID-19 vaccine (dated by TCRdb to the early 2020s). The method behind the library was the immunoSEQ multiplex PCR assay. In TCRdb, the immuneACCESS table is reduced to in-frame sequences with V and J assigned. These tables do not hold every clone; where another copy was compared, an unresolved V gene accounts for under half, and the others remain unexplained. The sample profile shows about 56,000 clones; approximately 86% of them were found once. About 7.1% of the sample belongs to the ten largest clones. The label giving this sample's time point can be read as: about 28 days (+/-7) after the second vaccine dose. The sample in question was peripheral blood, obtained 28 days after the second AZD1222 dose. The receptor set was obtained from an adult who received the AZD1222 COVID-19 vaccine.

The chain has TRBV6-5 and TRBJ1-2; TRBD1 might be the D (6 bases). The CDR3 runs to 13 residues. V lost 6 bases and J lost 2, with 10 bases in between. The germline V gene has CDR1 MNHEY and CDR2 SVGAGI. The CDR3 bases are TGTGCCAGCAGGGACAGCATAAACTATGGCTACACCTTC. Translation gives CASRDSINYGYTF.

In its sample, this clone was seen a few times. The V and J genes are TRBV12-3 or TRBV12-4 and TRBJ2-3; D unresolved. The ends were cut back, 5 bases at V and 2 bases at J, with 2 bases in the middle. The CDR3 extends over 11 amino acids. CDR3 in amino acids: CASSVTDTQYF. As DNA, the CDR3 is TGTGCCAGCAGTGTCACAGATACGCAGTATTTT.

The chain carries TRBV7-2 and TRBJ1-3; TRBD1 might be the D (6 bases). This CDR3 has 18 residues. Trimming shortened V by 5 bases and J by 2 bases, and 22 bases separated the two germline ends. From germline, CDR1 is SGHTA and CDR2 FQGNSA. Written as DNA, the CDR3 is TGTGCCAGCAGCCACAAACGCCCGGGACACCAACCTGGAAACACCATATATTTT. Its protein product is CASSHKRPGHQPGNTIYF.

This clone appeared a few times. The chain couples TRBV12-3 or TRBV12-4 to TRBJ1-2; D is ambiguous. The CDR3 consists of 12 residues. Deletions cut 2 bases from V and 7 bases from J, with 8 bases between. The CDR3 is CASSLSTGGYTF. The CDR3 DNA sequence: TGTGCCAGCAGTTTATCGACGGGTGGCTACACCTTC.

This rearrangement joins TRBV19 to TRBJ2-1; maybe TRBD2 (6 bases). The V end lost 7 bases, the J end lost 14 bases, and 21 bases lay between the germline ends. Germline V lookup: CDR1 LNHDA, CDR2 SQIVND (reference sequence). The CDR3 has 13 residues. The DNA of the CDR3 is TGTGCCAGTACCGAAACCGGGACTTACCCGAAGTTCTTC. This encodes CASTETGTYPKFF. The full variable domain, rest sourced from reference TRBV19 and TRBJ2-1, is DGGITQSPKYLFRKEGQNVTLSCEQNLNHDAMYWYRQDPGQGLRLIYYSQIVNDFQKGDIAEGYSVSREKKESFPLTVTSAQKNPTAFYLCASTETGTYPKFFGPGTRLTVL.

As DNA, the CDR3 is TGCAGCGTGACAGGGCCCAATCAGCCCCAGCATTTT. This sequence encodes CSVTGPNQPQHF. The chain links TRBV29-1 to TRBJ1-5; 7 nucleotides agree with TRBD1. This CDR3 spans 12 amino acids. Germline V gene data show CDR1 as SQVTM and CDR2 as ANQGSEA. With 6 bases clipped from V and 3 bases from J, the junction kept 2 bases outside the gene matches.

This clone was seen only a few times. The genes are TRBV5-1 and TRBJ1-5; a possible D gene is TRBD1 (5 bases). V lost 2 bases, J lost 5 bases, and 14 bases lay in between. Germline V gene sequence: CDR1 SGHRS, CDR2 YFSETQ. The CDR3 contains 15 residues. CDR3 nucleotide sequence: TGCGCCAGCAGCTTATTAGGGGTTTTCGATCAGCCCCAGCATTTT. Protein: CASSLLGVFDQPQHF.

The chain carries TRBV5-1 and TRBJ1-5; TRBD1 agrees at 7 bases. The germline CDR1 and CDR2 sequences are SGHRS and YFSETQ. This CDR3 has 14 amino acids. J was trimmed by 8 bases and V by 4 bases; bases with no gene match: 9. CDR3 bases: TGCGCCAGCAGCCAAACAGGGGCCCTTGAGCCCCAGCATTTT. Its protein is CASSQTGALEPQHF.

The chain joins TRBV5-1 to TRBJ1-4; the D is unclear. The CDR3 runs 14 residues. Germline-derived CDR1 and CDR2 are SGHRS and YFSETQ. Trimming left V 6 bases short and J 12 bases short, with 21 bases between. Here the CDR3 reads CASKTGPGGEELFF. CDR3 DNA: TGCGCCAGCAAGACCGGGCCAGGAGGCGAGGAACTGTTTTTT.

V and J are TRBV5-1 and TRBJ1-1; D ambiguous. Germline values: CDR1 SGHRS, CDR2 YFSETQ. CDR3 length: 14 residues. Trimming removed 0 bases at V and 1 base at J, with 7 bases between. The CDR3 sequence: CASSLEVGNTEAFF. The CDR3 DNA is TGCGCCAGCAGCTTGGAAGTGGGGAACACTGAAGCTTTCTTT.

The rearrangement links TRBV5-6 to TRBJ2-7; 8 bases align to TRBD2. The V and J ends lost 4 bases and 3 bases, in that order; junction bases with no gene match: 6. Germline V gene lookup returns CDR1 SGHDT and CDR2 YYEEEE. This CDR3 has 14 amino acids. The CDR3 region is CASSPGGGFYEQYF. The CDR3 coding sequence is TGTGCCAGCAGCCCGGGGGGGGGCTTCTACGAGCAGTACTTC.

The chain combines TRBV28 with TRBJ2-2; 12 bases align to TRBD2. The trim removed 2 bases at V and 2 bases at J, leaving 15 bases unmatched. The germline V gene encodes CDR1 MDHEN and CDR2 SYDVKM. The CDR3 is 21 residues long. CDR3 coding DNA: TGTGCCAGCAGTTTAGGGCCGGGACTAGCGGGCTCCCGAAGAAACACCGGGGAGCTGTTTTTT. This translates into CASSLGPGLAGSRRNTGELFF.

The CDR3 coding sequence is TGTGCCAGCACTCCGACAACCTATGGCTACACCTTC. Encoded protein: CASTPTTYGYTF. The gene calls are TRBV2 and TRBJ1-2, with no clear D. Trimming stripped 7 bases from V and 4 bases from J, with 10 bases between. The CDR3 loop spans 12 amino acids. Germline CDR1 SNHLY, CDR2 FYNNEI.

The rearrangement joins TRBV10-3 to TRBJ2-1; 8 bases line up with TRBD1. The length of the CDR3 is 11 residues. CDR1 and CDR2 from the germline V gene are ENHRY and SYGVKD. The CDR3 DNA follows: TGTGCAGGACAGGGCCAAGGTGAGCAGTTCTTC. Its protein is CAGQGQGEQFF.

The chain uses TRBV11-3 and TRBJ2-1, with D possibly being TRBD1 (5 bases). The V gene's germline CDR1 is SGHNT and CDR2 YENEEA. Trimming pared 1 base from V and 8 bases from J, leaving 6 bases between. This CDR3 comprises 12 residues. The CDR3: CASSLGQHEQFF. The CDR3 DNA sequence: TGTGCCAGCAGCTTAGGACAGCATGAGCAGTTCTTC.

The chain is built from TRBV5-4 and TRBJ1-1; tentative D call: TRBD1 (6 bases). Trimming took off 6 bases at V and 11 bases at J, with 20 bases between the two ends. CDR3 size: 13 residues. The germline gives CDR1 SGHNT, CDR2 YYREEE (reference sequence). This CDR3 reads CASNSDTTQGAFF. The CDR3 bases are TGTGCCAGCAACTCGGACACGACCCAGGGGGCTTTCTTT.

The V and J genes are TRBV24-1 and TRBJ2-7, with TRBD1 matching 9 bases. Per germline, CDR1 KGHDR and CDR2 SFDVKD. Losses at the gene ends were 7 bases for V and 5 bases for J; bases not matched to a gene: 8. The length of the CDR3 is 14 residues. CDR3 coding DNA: TGTGCCACCAGCACAGGGGGCATCTCGAACGAGCAGTACTTC. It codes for CATSTGGISNEQYF.